This T cell receptor beta chain emerged from a study of response to subunit inactivated influenza vaccine. One entry per CDR3 protein results from TCRdb running MiXCR on the RT-PCR reads. Of approximately 530,000 distinct CDR3 sequences in the sample, less than 10% were seen once. Germline CDR1 and CDR2: DFQATT and SNEGSKA (reference sequence). Between the trimmed V and J ends, which lost 5 bases and 4 bases, there was a span of 10 bases. The CDR3 totals 12 residues. This rearrangement joins TRBV20-1 to TRBJ2-3; D is unresolved. The specimen was PBMCs from blood, collected approximately 25 months after vaccination. This clonotype was sampled from a man between 50 and 70 years old who received an inactivated influenza vaccine. The CDR3 DNA follows: TGCAGTGCTCCCGTGGCGTCAGATACGCAGTATTTT. This encodes CSAPVASDTQYF.